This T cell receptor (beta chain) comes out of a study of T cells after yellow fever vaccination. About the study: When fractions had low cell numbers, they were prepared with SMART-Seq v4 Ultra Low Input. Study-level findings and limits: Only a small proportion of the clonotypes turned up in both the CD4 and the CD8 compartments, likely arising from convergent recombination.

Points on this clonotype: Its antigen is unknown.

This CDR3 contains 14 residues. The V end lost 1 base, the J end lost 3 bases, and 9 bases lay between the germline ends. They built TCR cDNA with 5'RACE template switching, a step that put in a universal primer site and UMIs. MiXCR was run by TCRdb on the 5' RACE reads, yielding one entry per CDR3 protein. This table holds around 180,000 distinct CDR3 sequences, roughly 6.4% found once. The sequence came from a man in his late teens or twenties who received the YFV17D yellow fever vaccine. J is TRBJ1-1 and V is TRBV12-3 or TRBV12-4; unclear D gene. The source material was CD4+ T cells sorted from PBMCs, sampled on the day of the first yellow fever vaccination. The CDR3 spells CASSLDGVYTEAFF. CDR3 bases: TGTGCCAGCAGTTTAGATGGAGTTTACACTGAAGCTTTCTTT.